This TCR beta chain was identified in a study of OX40 agonist ivuxolimab in advanced cancers. Sequencing used immunoSEQ multiplex PCR; TCRdb keeps in-frame clones, though not all of them. Altogether 50,000 to 70,000 clones are present, more than 75% being singletons, with the ten largest covering approximately 2.9%. CDR3 length: 16 amino acids. Looked up from germline, CDR1 is SGHNT and CDR2 is YYREEE (reference sequence). Losses at the gene ends were 3 bases for V and 5 bases for J; bases not matched to a gene: 8. The chain is built from TRBV5-4 and TRBJ2-3; TRBD2 agrees at 11 bases. The material sequenced was CD4+ or CD8+ T cells sorted from blood, taken in a trial of the OX40 agonist ivuxolimab. The clonotype comes from an adult with an advanced solid tumor such as melanoma, head and neck, liver or kidney cancer. CDR3 DNA sequence: TGTGCCAGCAGCTACGAACCGGGACTAGCGGAAGATACGCAGTATTTT. This gives the protein CASSYEPGLAEDTQYF.